Below, 22 T cell receptor beta chains from the same sample are listed, as sequenced in a study of blood T cell repertoires in COVID-19. Clones were sequenced by immunoSEQ multiplex PCR, and TCRdb holds only the in-frame ones, with some missing. The data hold 200,000 to 250,000 clones, with 85% to 90% observed a single time. Material for sequencing was peripheral blood. These receptors came from a man in his sixties with acute or convalescent COVID-19.

The rearrangement joins TRBV5-6 to TRBJ2-1; TRBD2 aligns across 11 bases. The CDR3 spans 15 residues. Germline V CDR1 and CDR2: SGHDT, YYEEEE. Trimming cost V 0 bases and J 6 bases; bases outside gene matches: 2. The CDR3 nucleotides are TGTGCCAGCAGCTTGGGCCTAGCGGGGGGCAATGAGCAGTTCTTC. Protein sequence: CASSLGLAGGNEQFF.

The genes are TRBV27 and TRBJ1-2, with D tentatively TRBD1 (5 bases). Germline V gives CDR1 MNHEY, CDR2 SMNVEV (reference sequence). The CDR3 runs to 14 residues. Trimming took 0 bases from V and 4 from J, leaving 9 bases between them. CDR3 in DNA: TGTGCCAGCAGTTTATCTGGGGCACGCTATGGCTACACCTTC. This encodes CASSLSGARYGYTF.

This clone was counted once. The V and J genes are TRBV7-9 and TRBJ1-1; the D is unclear. The germline V and J ends were trimmed by 1 base and 1 base, with 10 bases remaining between them. The CDR3 loop spans 15 amino acids. Per the germline V gene, CDR1 is SEHNR and CDR2 is FQNEAQ (reference sequence). CDR3 in DNA: TGTGCCAGCAGCTTAGTGGGCGTGTCGAACACTGAAGCTTTCTTT. Translated: CASSLVGVSNTEAFF.

The chain couples TRBV3-1 (or the pseudogene TRBV3-2) to TRBJ1-5; TRBD1 matches 8 bases. CDR1 and CDR2 (germline): LGHDT, YNNKEL (reference sequence). The CDR3 length is 15 residues. V dropped 4 bases and J dropped 1; count of bases not matched to a gene: 3. Here the CDR3 reads CASSPTGVSNQPQHF. The CDR3, as DNA: TGTGCCAGCAGCCCGACAGGGGTGAGCAATCAGCCCCAGCATTTT.

The chain employs TRBV18 and TRBJ2-3; a possible D gene is TRBD1 (6 bases). This CDR3 has 14 amino acids. V was shortened by 0 bases and J by 6 bases, with 10 bases between the two germline ends. Looked up from germline, CDR1 is KGHSH and CDR2 is LQKENI. CDR3 in amino acids: CASSPPGASDTQYF. In DNA, the CDR3 is TGTGCCAGCTCACCACCGGGGGCGAGCGATACGCAGTATTTT.

V is TRBV2 and J is TRBJ1-4; D may be TRBD1 (6 bases). The CDR3 loop spans 17 amino acids. The V end was cut by 5 bases, the J end by 0 bases, with 16 bases between. Germline lookup yields CDR1 SNHLY and CDR2 FYNNEI. The CDR3 DNA follows: TGTGCCAGCAGTTCCTCGGGGGGCTTGGCAACTAATGAAAAACTGTTTTTT. Protein product: CASSSSGGLATNEKLFF.

This clone was counted a single time. This chain links TRBV5-1 with TRBJ2-1, with D perhaps TRBD2 (5 bases). V was clipped by 6 bases and J by 7 bases, with 14 bases between them. From germline, CDR1 is SGHRS and CDR2 YFSETQ. The CDR3 runs 13 residues. In DNA, the CDR3 is TGCGCCAGCACCCCCCGACGAGGGAATGAGCAGTTCTTC. Amino acids: CASTPRRGNEQFF.

The V gene is TRBV29-1, the J gene TRBJ2-1; 15 bases match TRBD2. The CDR3 contains 16 residues. V shed 6 bases, J shed 4 bases, and the junction held 7 bases outside the gene matches. The germline V gene encodes CDR1 SQVTM and CDR2 ANQGSEA. The CDR3 region has the DNA TGCAGCGTAGCAAGGACTAGCGGGGGGGATTACAATGAGCAGTTCTTC. Translation: CSVARTSGGDYNEQFF.

V gene TRBV10-1 combines with J gene TRBJ2-7, with TRBD2 matching over 10 bases. The CDR3 consists of 16 residues. The V gene's germline CDR1 is WNHNN and CDR2 SYGVQD (reference sequence). V shed 6 bases and J 0 bases; nucleotides not matched to a gene: 8. CDR3 coding DNA: TGCGCCAGCAGCCCCGGGACTAGCGACAACTCCTACGAGCAGTACTTC. Its translation is CASSPGTSDNSYEQYF.

J is TRBJ1-4 and V is TRBV4-2; unclear D gene. Trimming removed 1 base from V and 0 bases from J, with 9 bases in between. Germline V gene data show CDR1 as LGHNA and CDR2 as YNFKEQ. The CDR3 loop spans 16 amino acids. CDR3 nucleotides: TGTGCCAGCAGCCAAGCGACTTCCGCAACTAATGAAAAACTGTTTTTT. It is translated as CASSQATSATNEKLFF.

V is TRBV6-5 and J is TRBJ1-2; D is uncertain. The CDR3 spans 14 residues. Germline loops: CDR1 MNHEY, CDR2 SVGAGI. V lost 6 bases to trimming and J lost 2 bases, with 13 bases between them. The CDR3 sequence is CASSRQTVNYGYTF. CDR3 coding DNA: TGTGCCAGCAGCCGACAAACAGTAAACTATGGCTACACCTTC.

The chain employs TRBV28 and TRBJ2-1; D may be TRBD1 (5 bases). The CDR3 has 15 amino acids. The germline V and J ends were trimmed by 10 bases and 2 bases, with 18 bases remaining between them. Germline loops: CDR1 MDHEN, CDR2 SYDVKM. CDR3 in amino acids: CAIQGVTSPYNEQFF. The CDR3 coding sequence is TGTGCCATCCAAGGGGTTACCTCCCCCTACAATGAGCAGTTCTTC.

The chain employs TRBV6-5 and TRBJ2-7; 7 bases match TRBD1. V dropped 5 bases and J dropped 6; count of bases not matched to a gene: 10. From germline, CDR1 is MNHEY and CDR2 SVGAGI. This CDR3 is built from 14 residues. The CDR3 protein is CASSQYGTDSEQYF. The CDR3 coding sequence is TGTGCCAGCAGTCAATACGGGACAGACAGCGAGCAGTACTTC.

The V gene is TRBV5-5, the J gene TRBJ1-1; TRBD1 is a possible D gene (5 bases). Trimming removed 3 bases at V and 5 bases at J, with 14 bases between. CDR3 length: 14 residues. Germline V lookup: CDR1 SGHKS, CDR2 YYEKEE (reference sequence). CDR3 residues: CASSSRSGNTEAFF. Here the CDR3 DNA reads TGTGCCAGCAGCTCCCGGTCAGGGAATACTGAAGCTTTCTTT.

This chain uses TRBV14 with TRBJ1-1; TRBD1 aligns across 8 bases. With V trimmed by 5 bases and J by 2 bases, 7 bases remained unmatched. Germline loops: CDR1 SGHDN, CDR2 FVKESK. The CDR3 contains 15 residues. CDR3 coding DNA: TGTGCCAGCAGCACCTGGACAGGGATTAACACTGAAGCTTTCTTT. Translation gives CASSTWTGINTEAFF.

The chain combines TRBV29-1 with TRBJ1-3; tentative D call: TRBD1 (5 bases). Trimming took off 1 base at V and 1 base at J, with 17 bases between the two ends. Germline values: CDR1 SQVTM, CDR2 ANQGSEA. The CDR3 sequence is 17 residues long. CDR3 sequence: CSVEGRTVGASGNTIYF. The CDR3 nucleotides are TGCAGCGTTGAAGGTCGGACGGTTGGGGCTTCTGGAAACACCATATATTTT.

The chain couples TRBV27 to TRBJ1-1; weak D call: TRBD1 (6 bases). This CDR3 has 14 residues. The germline CDR1 and CDR2 sequences are MNHEY and SMNVEV (reference sequence). The V end lost 5 bases, the J end lost 0 bases, and 10 bases lay between the germline ends. The CDR3 spells CASSKGGLNTEAFF. DNA of the CDR3: TGTGCCAGCAGTAAAGGGGGATTGAACACTGAAGCTTTCTTT.

V and J are TRBV7-2 and TRBJ1-5, with no clear D. V dropped 4 bases and J dropped 0 bases, with 16 bases sitting between them. CDR1 and CDR2 (germline): SGHTA, FQGNSA. The CDR3 sequence is 17 residues long. The CDR3 loop reads CASSSSPPRYSNQPQHF. For the CDR3, the DNA is TGTGCCAGCAGCTCTAGCCCTCCGCGGTATAGCAATCAGCCCCAGCATTTT.

The V call is TRBV5-1, the J call TRBJ1-4; D possibly corresponds to TRBD1 (6 bases). The CDR3 spans 15 residues. CDR1 and CDR2 (germline): SGHRS, YFSETQ. V dropped 4 bases and J dropped 0 bases, with 10 bases sitting between them. The CDR3 protein is CASSETGATNEKLFF. CDR3 sequence (DNA): TGCGCCAGCAGCGAGACAGGAGCAACTAATGAAAAACTGTTTTTT.

This clone was counted a single time. V usage is TRBV6-5 and J usage is TRBJ2-3, with D perhaps matching TRBD2 (6 bases). The V gene lost 2 bases and the J gene lost 2 bases, with 11 bases spanning the gap. The germline V gene has CDR1 MNHEY and CDR2 SVGAGI. This CDR3 has 15 residues. The CDR3 here is CASSYGGANTDTQYF. The CDR3 coding sequence is TGTGCCAGCAGTTACGGAGGGGCAAACACAGATACGCAGTATTTT.

The chain joins TRBV5-1 to TRBJ2-7, with TRBD2 matching 9 bases. Germline assignment: CDR1 SGHRS and CDR2 YFSETQ. Unmatched junction bases numbered 14, after V lost 4 bases and J lost 6 bases. This CDR3 comprises 16 residues. CDR3 nucleotides: TGCGCCAGCAGCCCGCAACCTCCGGGACTAGCAACCGAGCAGTACTTC. Encoded protein: CASSPQPPGLATEQYF.

This clone was detected once. The rearrangement links TRBV5-4 to TRBJ1-5; D unresolved. Per the germline V gene, CDR1 is SGHNT and CDR2 is YYREEE (reference sequence). The CDR3 extends over 13 amino acids. Trimming stripped 2 bases from V and 4 bases from J, with 7 bases between. The CDR3: CASSFSPNQPQHF. DNA for the CDR3: TGTGCCAGCAGCTTTTCCCCAAATCAGCCCCAGCATTTT. The full variable domain, in which reference TRBV5-4 and TRBJ1-5 provide the parts outside the CDR3, is ETGVTQSPTHLIKTRGQQVTLRCSSQSGHNTVSWYQQALGQGPQFIFQYYREEENGRGNFPPRFSGLQFPNYSSELNVNALELDDSALYLCASSFSPNQPQHFGDGTRLSIL.